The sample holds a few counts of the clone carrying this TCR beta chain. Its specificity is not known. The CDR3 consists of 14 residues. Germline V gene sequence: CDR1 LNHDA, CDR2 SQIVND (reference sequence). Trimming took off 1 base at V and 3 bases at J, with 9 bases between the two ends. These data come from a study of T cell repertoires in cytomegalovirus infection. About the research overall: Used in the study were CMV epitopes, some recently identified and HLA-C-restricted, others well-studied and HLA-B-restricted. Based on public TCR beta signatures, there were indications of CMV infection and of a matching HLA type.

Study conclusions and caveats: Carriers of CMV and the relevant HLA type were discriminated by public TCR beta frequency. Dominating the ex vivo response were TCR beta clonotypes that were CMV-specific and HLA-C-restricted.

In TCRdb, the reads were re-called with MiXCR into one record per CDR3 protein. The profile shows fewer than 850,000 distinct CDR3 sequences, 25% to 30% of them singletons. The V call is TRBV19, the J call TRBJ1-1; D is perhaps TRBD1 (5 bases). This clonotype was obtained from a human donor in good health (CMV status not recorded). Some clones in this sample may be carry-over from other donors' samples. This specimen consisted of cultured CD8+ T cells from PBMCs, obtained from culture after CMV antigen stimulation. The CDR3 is CASSIGGDYTEAFF. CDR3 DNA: TGTGCCAGTAGTATAGGGGGCGACTACACTGAAGCTTTCTTT.